This TCR beta chain originates from a study of Ad26.COV2.S vaccination and SARS-CoV-2 variants. On the study more broadly: The COV1001 Ad26.COV2.S trial arm included the donor. Into the muscle, Ad26.COV2.S was dosed once or twice, 56 days apart. Broader study findings: Assessments of TCR breadth and depth may have underestimated the total T cell responses. Ad26.COV2.S recipients had broader spike-specific TCRs (P = 0.0014).

This CDR3 comprises 14 residues. Germline V lookup: CDR1 SGHNT, CDR2 YENEEA. Trimming stripped 8 bases from V and 5 bases from J, with 17 bases between. Sequencing used immunoSEQ multiplex PCR; TCRdb keeps in-frame clones, though not all of them. The table records about 680,000 clones, about 89% of them present only once. This clone was counted once. What it recognizes is unknown. Treatment described: some 20 received Ad26.COV2.S at low or high dose, single or two shots; 5 received placebo; per-sample allocation not given. Following the first vaccine or placebo injection, samples were taken on day 63. The rearrangement links TRBV11-3 to TRBJ2-3, with D perhaps matching TRBD2 (6 bases). This TCR derives from a person aged 18-65 years who received the Ad26.COV2.S COVID-19 vaccine or a placebo. The sequenced sample was peripheral blood, obtained in a trial of Ad26.COV2.S vaccine versus placebo. The chain's CDR3 is CASGDSANLDTQYF. The CDR3 bases are TGTGCCAGCGGGGACTCCGCAAATTTAGATACGCAGTATTTT.